Listed here is a single T cell receptor beta chain. Its binding antigen is unknown. Base qualities were left out, and no much larger clone turns up one base away. Other DNA variants within this sample encode the same CDR3. Trimming removed 3 bases from V and 1 base from J, leaving 6 bases between the germline ends. CDR1 LNHDA and CDR2 SQIVND are derived from the germline V gene (reference sequence). The CDR3, from cysteine to phenylalanine, totals 13 residues. The retained sequence is limited to the CDR3, 39 bases, with the frame set at the first base. These data belong to a study of shared clonotypes between healthy human individuals (TCRdb year 2020). In terms of the full investigation: The cohort included three men and a couple of women between 18 and 49 years of age. Per donor, three plates each were used for CD4 naive and CD4 memory, two for CD8 naive, and one for CD8 memory. To estimate repertoire size and how much clonotype sharing occurs between individuals, the study deeply sequenced the blood TCR repertoires of about 5 healthy adults. To increase sequencing depth and limit assay-specific biases, different laboratories used diverse techniques to prepare libraries and sequence TCR repertoires. Per donor, leukapheresis produced somewhere between about 0.8 and 9.5 billion PBMCs.

Broad study findings and their caveats: The genetic and exposure-history diversity represented was limited by the small number of donors. Larger estimated clonotype richness was generally found for naive subsets than for memory subsets. Based on pairwise subsampling, the degree of clonotype sharing among donors was expected to be affected by sequencing depth. Compared with non-shared clonotypes, the clonotypes found in all four sorted-subset donors had higher generation probabilities. Sampling was restricted to blood, and TCR repertoires in tissue are likely to differ from TCR repertoires in blood. Incomplete sequencing was indicated by rarefaction of sorted-subset datasets, despite the large sequencing depth. Sharing across several donors was observed for approximately 5% of naive CD4, around 3.5% of naive CD8, 2.3% of memory CD4, and about 0.39% of memory CD8 clonotypes.

Using the deep immunoSEQ assay, TCR CDR3 regions were amplified from genomic DNA by multiplex PCR. For each cell subset, the extracted genomic DNA was distributed evenly across all wells of several immunoSEQ 96-well plates, and each plate served as one replicate. Each replicate PCR for sorted subsets received around 200 ng genomic DNA, equal to roughly 30,000 T cell genomes. Purified libraries were quantified with a Qubit 3.0 fluorometer, sized on a Bioanalyzer 2100, and re-quantified with the KAPA Library Quantification kit. Each immunoSEQ 96-well plate was sequenced on its own single-read 150-cycle Illumina NextSeq 550 flow cell. Concerning the study's data processing: Because only junctional sequences without quality scores were contained in the immunoSEQ output, filtering matching that applied to full-length reads could not be performed. To assign V/J genes and CDR3, sequences were annotated using PyIR, a Python wrapper for IgBLAST v1.9, with IMGT germline references. Reads were removed for weak V/J assignments (E-value above 1e-6), missing CDR3, stop codons, out-of-frame junctions, or ambiguous translated residues. A V3J clonotype was defined by an identical inferred V gene, J gene, and CDR3 amino acid sequence. The percentage overlap between two repertoires was calculated by dividing the number of shared unique clonotypes by the size of the smaller repertoire. Richness of each repertoire was evaluated using RTK rarefaction, the Chao1 estimator, and Recon v2.1 estimates of unobserved clonotypes. Generation probabilities were computed with OLGA for all TCRbeta clonotypes obtained by the gDNA method from several donors. TCRdb provides this immuneACCESS table in a form limited to in-frame rearrangements. Some clones are lacking; in checked studies, under half of them reflect an unresolved V gene, and why the rest are absent is not known. D and trimming come from the DNA, and the V and J calls and clone size come from that table. The sample records roughly 2,000,000 clones, just under 95% of which are singletons. The ten largest clones represent around 1.2% of the sample.

CD8 naive samples were CD45RO-negative cells positively selected for CCR7, giving a CD45RA+CCR7+ population that excluded TemRA cells. Healthy HIV-negative adults with no recently reported acute infections or vaccinations were included as donors. Every donor was a Caucasian adult living in Nashville, Tennessee, USA. After blood collection by leukapheresis, PBMCs were isolated using Ficoll-Histopaque density gradient centrifugation and then cryopreserved in the vapor phase of liquid nitrogen. Analytical flow cytometry was used to check the purity and quantity of each magnetically sorted T cell population. Genomic DNA was isolated from each sorted fraction and quantified by UV absorbance on a Nanodrop 2000c.

Recombination joined TRBV19 with TRBJ1-1, with no reliable assignment of the D segment. The sequence came from a man aged 18-30 years in good health. The sequencing sample was made of naive CD8+ T cells sorted from blood. Interpreted using the paper, the cell subset or site label stands for: CD45RA+CCR7+. The DNA sequence is given as TGTGCCAGTAGTATCACAGCGAACACTGAAGCTTTCTTT. The resulting protein is CASSITANTEAFF. The full variable domain, with segments outside the CDR3 supplied by the reference TRBV19 and TRBJ1-1 proteins, appears as DGGITQSPKYLFRKEGQNVTLSCEQNLNHDAMYWYRQDPGQGLRLIYYSQIVNDFQKGDIAEGYSVSREKKESFPLTVTSAQKNPTAFYLCASSITANTEAFFGQGTRLTVV.